These 21 T cell receptor beta chains were all obtained from the same sample, sequenced in a study of shared clonotypes between healthy human individuals. Sequencing used immunoSEQ multiplex PCR; TCRdb keeps in-frame clones, though not all of them. The sample holds approximately 1,500,000 clones, roughly 96% seen once. Sample: naive CD4+ T cells sorted from blood. Specified subset: CD45RA+ positively selected. The source is a man aged 25-40 years in good health.

V usage is TRBV5-5 and J usage is TRBJ1-4; D might be TRBD1 (5 bases). Germline-derived CDR1 and CDR2 are SGHKS and YYEKEE (reference sequence). Trimming pared 0 bases from V and 7 bases from J, leaving 10 bases between. This CDR3 is built from 14 residues. CDR3 DNA: TGTGCCAGCAGCTTGGCATGGGGGAGTGAAAAACTGTTTTTT. Translating gives CASSLAWGSEKLFF. Supplemented by reference TRBV5-5 and TRBJ1-4, the full variable domain reads DAGVTQSPTHLIKTRGQQVTLRCSPISGHKSVSWYQQVLGQGPQFIFQYYEKEERGRGNFPDRFSARQFPNYSSELNVNALLLGDSALYLCASSLAWGSEKLFFGSGTQLSVL.

V usage is TRBV18 and J usage is TRBJ1-5, with TRBD1 identical over 7 bases. CDR3 length: 15 residues. Germline V gene sequence: CDR1 KGHSH, CDR2 LQKENI. The V gene end was trimmed by 5 bases and the J gene end by 9 bases; junction bases not matched to a gene: 13. CDR3 bases: TGTGCCAGCTCAGAAGCCACAGGGGCCGCCAGGCCCCAGCATTTT. Protein: CASSEATGAARPQHF.

V gene TRBV5-1 combines with J gene TRBJ2-5; tentatively, D is TRBD2 (6 bases). Germline CDR1 reads SGHRS; CDR2 reads YFSETQ. The CDR3 is made up of 18 amino acids. Trimming left V 2 bases short and J 0 bases short, with 20 bases between. The CDR3 loop is CASSFDAGRMGNQETQYF. The DNA for the CDR3 is TGCGCCAGCAGCTTCGATGCGGGGAGGATGGGGAACCAAGAGACCCAGTACTTC.

This clone has a single count. CDR3 protein: CASSQVGRPNTEAFF. In DNA form, the CDR3 reads TGTGCCAGCAGCCAAGTGGGCAGACCCAACACTGAAGCTTTCTTT. This rearrangement joins TRBV14 to TRBJ1-1; D gene ambiguous. The CDR3 totals 15 residues. Germline-derived CDR1 and CDR2 are SGHDN and FVKESK. Trimming pared 1 base from V and 2 bases from J, leaving 11 bases between.

The chain joins TRBV2 to TRBJ2-5; TRBD1 matches 9 bases. Trimming cost V 8 bases and J 7 bases; bases outside gene matches: 11. Germline V CDR1 and CDR2: SNHLY, FYNNEI. The CDR3 totals 14 residues. DNA of the CDR3: TGTGCCAGCGGACAGGGGACTCCTCTAGGGACCCAGTACTTC. Its protein is CASGQGTPLGTQYF.

This sequence joins TRBV10-1 and TRBJ1-2, with 7 positions matching TRBD1. J was trimmed by 8 bases and V by 3 bases; bases with no gene match: 6. This CDR3 spans 13 amino acids. Germline V CDR1 and CDR2: WNHNN, SYGVQD (reference sequence). The CDR3 loop is CASSDNRGGGYTF. The CDR3 nucleotides are TGCGCCAGCAGTGACAATCGAGGGGGCGGCTACACCTTC.

V usage is TRBV5-1 and J usage is TRBJ1-4; 8 bases agree with TRBD1. V was clipped by 0 bases and J by 10 bases; unmatched bases: 8. The germline CDR1 and CDR2 sequences are SGHRS and YFSETQ. The CDR3 sequence is 15 residues long. CDR3 sequence: CASSLALDRERKLFF. The DNA for the CDR3 is TGCGCCAGCAGCTTGGCCTTGGACAGGGAACGAAAACTGTTTTTT.

The V gene is TRBV7-2, the J gene TRBJ2-7; 9 nucleotides agree with TRBD1. V gave up 6 bases and J gave up 5 bases; unmatched junction bases: 8. The length of the CDR3 is 14 residues. The germline CDR1 and CDR2 sequences are SGHTA and FQGNSA. The CDR3 sequence: CASSHGQGIHEQYF. In DNA, the CDR3 is TGTGCCAGCAGTCATGGACAGGGGATCCACGAGCAGTACTTC.

The chain combines TRBV5-5 with TRBJ1-2, with a weak D call TRBD1 (6 bases). This CDR3 region has 11 residues. V shed 6 bases and J shed 6 bases, with 9 bases lying between them. CDR1 is SGHKS and CDR2 is YYEKEE in the germline V gene (reference sequence). The DNA of the CDR3 is TGTGCCAGCACAGGGGAAGATGGCTACACCTTC. Its protein is CASTGEDGYTF.

This clone was seen a single time. The rearrangement links TRBV9 to TRBJ2-7; the D is unclear. The germline gives CDR1 SGDLS, CDR2 YYNGEE. The CDR3 runs to 16 residues. V was cut by 0 bases and J by 0 bases, with 13 bases left in between. In DNA, the CDR3 is TGTGCCAGCAGCGTAGAAGGAAGGGTTAGCTCCTACGAGCAGTACTTC. Translating it yields CASSVEGRVSSYEQYF.

V and J are TRBV7-9 and TRBJ2-7; 7 bases fit TRBD1. V lost 5 bases and J lost 3; bases outside the gene matches: 10. This CDR3 has 15 amino acids. Germline CDR1 SEHNR, CDR2 FQNEAQ (reference sequence). CDR3: CASSTRQGSSYEQYF. The CDR3 bases are TGTGCCAGCAGCACGAGACAGGGTTCTAGCTACGAGCAGTACTTC.

CDR3 sequence: CASSFLNEQFF. CDR3 in DNA: TGTGCCAGCAGCTTTCTCAATGAGCAGTTCTTC. The chain joins TRBV5-5 to TRBJ2-1; D unresolved. In germline, CDR1 is SGHKS, CDR2 YYEKEE (reference sequence). The CDR3 consists of 11 residues. V lost 2 bases and J lost 6, with 3 bases in between. Using reference TRBV5-5 and TRBJ2-1 for the parts outside the CDR3, the full variable domain is DAGVTQSPTHLIKTRGQQVTLRCSPISGHKSVSWYQQVLGQGPQFIFQYYEKEERGRGNFPDRFSARQFPNYSSELNVNALLLGDSALYLCASSFLNEQFFGPGTRLTVL.

The rearrangement uses TRBV5-1 and TRBJ2-7, with D possibly matching TRBD1 (5 bases). Germline loops: CDR1 SGHRS, CDR2 YFSETQ. CDR3 length: 14 amino acids. The V end lost 1 base, the J end lost 4 bases, and 12 bases lay between the germline ends. The CDR3 sequence: CASSLTGPGYEQYF. In DNA form, the CDR3 reads TGCGCCAGCAGCTTGACAGGCCCCGGGTACGAGCAGTACTTC.

The gene calls are TRBV7-6 and TRBJ2-7, with D unclear. The germline V gene has CDR1 SGHVS and CDR2 FNYEAQ. The V and J ends lost 3 bases and 3 bases respectively, with 9 bases between them. The CDR3 spans 13 residues. CDR3 coding DNA: TGTGCCAGCAGCTTGTCCACAGACTACGAGCAGTACTTC. The encoded protein is CASSLSTDYEQYF. The variable domain in full, with the rest retrieved from reference TRBV7-6 and TRBJ2-7, is GAGVSQSPRYKVTKRGQDVALRCDPISGHVSLYWYRQALGQGPEFLTYFNYEAQQDKSGLPNDRFSAERPEGSISTLTIQRTEQRDSAMYRCASSLSTDYEQYFGPGTRLTVT.

V is TRBV19 and J is TRBJ1-4; D is possibly TRBD1 (6 bases). The CDR3 contains 13 residues. Trimming left V 7 bases short and J 6 bases short, with 12 bases between. Germline V CDR1 and CDR2: LNHDA, SQIVND (reference sequence). CDR3 sequence reads: CASNGGLDEKLFF. The DNA of the CDR3 is TGTGCCAGTAACGGGGGGCTGGATGAAAAACTGTTTTTT. The entire variable domain, with the rest obtained from reference TRBV19 and TRBJ1-4, is as follows: DGGITQSPKYLFRKEGQNVTLSCEQNLNHDAMYWYRQDPGQGLRLIYYSQIVNDFQKGDIAEGYSVSREKKESFPLTVTSAQKNPTAFYLCASNGGLDEKLFFGSGTQLSVL.

The chain carries TRBV11-2 and TRBJ2-7, with a tentative D call TRBD1 (6 bases). The length of the CDR3 is 14 residues. With 3 bases removed from V and 4 bases from J, the gap between germline ends came to 13 bases. CDR1 is SGHAT and CDR2 is FQNNGV in the germline V gene. CDR3 coding DNA: TGTGCCAGCAGCTTCAGGGGTTTCCAGTACGAGCAGTACTTC. As protein: CASSFRGFQYEQYF.

In its sample, this clone was seen once. The chain uses TRBV11-3 and TRBJ1-3; D is uncertain. The V end lost 5 bases, the J end lost 0 bases, and 14 bases lay between the germline ends. CDR1 and CDR2 (germline): SGHNT, YENEEA. This CDR3 contains 16 residues. The CDR3 spells CASSPGGRFSGNTIYF. The CDR3 region has the DNA TGTGCCAGCAGCCCAGGCGGACGGTTCTCTGGAAACACCATATATTTT.

The chain has TRBV21-1 and TRBJ2-3; TRBD2 is the table's D call, not checked against the DNA. TRBV21-1 is a recognized pseudogene. The CDR3 length is 17 residues. The DNA of the CDR3 is TGTGCCAGCAGCAAAGTGACTAGCGGGAAGATCACAGATACGCAGTATTTT. It is translated as CASSKVTSGKITDTQYF.

The chain uses TRBV2 and TRBJ2-7, with unresolved D. Trimming removed 6 bases from V and 7 bases from J, with 13 bases in between. The CDR3 runs to 12 residues. CDR1 is SNHLY and CDR2 is FYNNEI in the germline V gene. The CDR3 is CASSEAFFEQYF. The CDR3 coding sequence is TGTGCCAGCAGCGAGGCCTTTTTTGAGCAGTACTTC.

This chain connects TRBV7-9 to TRBJ2-3; D remains ambiguous. V lost 0 bases and J 7 bases, leaving 5 bases between the germline ends. The CDR3 sequence is 12 residues long. The germline V gene encodes CDR1 SEHNR and CDR2 FQNEAQ (reference sequence). The CDR3 here is CASSLARNTQYF. The CDR3 DNA is TGTGCCAGCAGCTTAGCCCGGAATACGCAGTATTTT.

The CDR3: CASSQAGTSGSFYNEQFF. The CDR3 bases are TGTGCCAGCAGCCAAGCTGGGACTAGCGGGAGTTTCTACAATGAGCAGTTCTTC. The rearrangement links TRBV4-2 to TRBJ2-1, with 14 positions matching TRBD2. The V gene end was trimmed by 1 base and the J gene end by 3 bases; junction bases not matched to a gene: 5. Germline loops: CDR1 LGHNA, CDR2 YNFKEQ. The CDR3 is made up of 18 amino acids.